Listed below are T cell receptor beta chains from one sample, sequenced in a study of cytomegalovirus exposure and HLA in healthy donors. Generated by immunoSEQ multiplex PCR, the TCRdb table keeps only in-frame clones and is missing some. The repertoire consists of approximately 300,000 clones, with about four fifths occurring once and the leading ten covering about 0.28%. Sequencing input: PBMCs. The receptors shown here come from a girl aged 2-10 years in good health and CMV-seronegative. Each CDR3 is given with its conserved first and last residue. D genes are given only for firm matches. Clone size is given for some rows only: seen once, a few or many times, or a class if the clone is expanded.

clone size: .
D gene: .
V gene: TRBV7-9
J gene: TRBJ2-7
CDR3 DNA: TGTGCCAGCAGCTTATCCCATCCGGGACATAGAGCCTACGAGCAGTACTTC
CDR3 protein: CASSLSHPGHRAYEQYF

clone size: .
D gene: TRBD1
V gene: TRBV5-1
J gene: TRBJ1-5
CDR3 DNA: TGCGCCAGCAGCTTGATGGACAGGGGGTCCGGAGGGCCCCAGCATTTT
CDR3 protein: CASSLMDRGSGGPQHF

clone size: .
D gene: .
V gene: TRBV5-1
J gene: TRBJ2-7
CDR3 DNA: TGCGCCAGCAGCTCTAACTACGAGCAGTACTTC
CDR3 protein: CASSSNYEQYF

clone size: .
D gene: TRBD1
V gene: TRBV7-8
J gene: TRBJ1-2
CDR3 DNA: TGTGCCAGCGGGACAGGACCTAACTATGGCTACACCTTC
CDR3 protein: CASGTGPNYGYTF

clone size: .
D gene: TRBD2
V gene: TRBV29-1
J gene: TRBJ2-5
CDR3 DNA: TGCAGCGGGTCGGGAGCGGGAGCTGAGACCCAGTACTTC
CDR3 protein: CSGSGAGAETQYF

clone size: .
D gene: .
V gene: TRBV9
J gene: TRBJ2-3
CDR3 DNA: TGTGCCAGCAGCGTAGGAGTACCAGATACGCAGTATTTT
CDR3 protein: CASSVGVPDTQYF

clone size: .
D gene: .
V gene: TRBV6-5
J gene: TRBJ1-1
CDR3 DNA: TGTGCCAGCAGTTACTCTCCGAGGACTGAAGCTTTCTTT
CDR3 protein: CASSYSPRTEAFF

clone size: few
D gene: TRBD2
V gene: TRBV9
J gene: TRBJ2-7
CDR3 DNA: TGTGCCAGCAGTTTTAGAGGGAGCGGGAGGATGTACGAGCAGTACTTC
CDR3 protein: CASSFRGSGRMYEQYF

clone size: .
D gene: TRBD2
V gene: TRBV28
J gene: TRBJ2-7
CDR3 DNA: TGTGCCAGCAGCTTGTCGGTGTCTAGCGGGATATCACACGAGCAGTACTTC
CDR3 protein: CASSLSVSSGISHEQYF

clone size: .
D gene: .
V gene: TRBV25-1
J gene: TRBJ2-3
CDR3 DNA: TGTGCCAGCAGTGAGGGTATGGGGAGCCCAGATACGCAGTATTTT
CDR3 protein: CASSEGMGSPDTQYF

clone size: .
D gene: .
V gene: TRBV27
J gene: TRBJ2-5
CDR3 DNA: TGTGCCAGCAGTTACAACAGGGGAGGAGGTCAAGAGACCCAGTACTTC
CDR3 protein: CASSYNRGGGQETQYF

clone size: once
D gene: TRBD2
V gene: TRBV14
J gene: TRBJ2-3
CDR3 DNA: TGTGCCAGCAGCTGGAGACTAGCGGGATACACAGATACGCAGTATTTT
CDR3 protein: CASSWRLAGYTDTQYF

clone size: .
D gene: TRBD1
V gene: TRBV11-2
J gene: TRBJ2-1
CDR3 DNA: TGTGCCAGCAGCTCAGGACAGGGAAGGAATGAGCAGTTCTTC
CDR3 protein: CASSSGQGRNEQFF

clone size: .
D gene: .
V gene: TRBV7-8
J gene: TRBJ1-1
CDR3 DNA: TGTGCCAGCAGCCGGCGGACAGCCACTGAAGCTTTCTTT
CDR3 protein: CASSRRTATEAFF

clone size: .
D gene: .
V gene: TRBV9
J gene: TRBJ2-3
CDR3 DNA: TGTGCCAGCAGCGTCCAAGTAGTCACAGATACGCAGTATTTT
CDR3 protein: CASSVQVVTDTQYF

clone size: few
D gene: .
V gene: TRBV9
J gene: TRBJ1-2
CDR3 DNA: TGTGCCAGCAGTGATTGGAGACAGGACTATGGCTACACCTTC
CDR3 protein: CASSDWRQDYGYTF

clone size: .
D gene: TRBD1
V gene: TRBV9
J gene: TRBJ2-1
CDR3 DNA: TGTGCCAGCAGCGTATCTGGGGGACAGGGCTACAATGAGCAGTTCTTC
CDR3 protein: CASSVSGGQGYNEQFF

clone size: .
D gene: .
V gene: TRBV13
J gene: TRBJ2-1
CDR3 DNA: TGTGCCAGCACCGACAGGCTAGCTGCGTATGGGAATGAGCAGTTCTTC
CDR3 protein: CASTDRLAAYGNEQFF

clone size: few
D gene: TRBD1
V gene: TRBV28
J gene: TRBJ1-2
CDR3 DNA: TGTGCCAGCAGCAGGGGGGATGGCTACACCTTC
CDR3 protein: CASSRGDGYTF

clone size: .
D gene: .
V gene: TRBV18
J gene: TRBJ1-1
CDR3 DNA: TGTGCCAGCTCACCAAGCGTTCAGGGCACTGAAGCTTTCTTT
CDR3 protein: CASSPSVQGTEAFF

clone size: .
D gene: .
V gene: TRBV5-1
J gene: TRBJ2-1
CDR3 DNA: TGCGCCAGCAGCCTGGGCGTAGCTAACAATGAGCAGTTCTTC
CDR3 protein: CASSLGVANNEQFF

clone size: .
D gene: TRBD2
V gene: TRBV2
J gene: TRBJ2-3
CDR3 DNA: TGTGCCAGCACAAGACTAGCGGGATATTTCGCAGATACGCAGTATTTT
CDR3 protein: CASTRLAGYFADTQYF

clone size: .
D gene: .
V gene: TRBV9
J gene: TRBJ1-2
CDR3 DNA: TGTGCCAGCAGCGATGAGGGGGGGGTCTATGGCTACACCTTC
CDR3 protein: CASSDEGGVYGYTF

clone size: .
D gene: .
V gene: TRBV11-2
J gene: TRBJ2-4
CDR3 DNA: TGTGCCAGCAGCTATAGCCCGCGGGACCAAAGCATTCAGTACTTC
CDR3 protein: CASSYSPRDQSIQYF

clone size: .
D gene: TRBD1
V gene: TRBV7-8
J gene: TRBJ2-7
CDR3 DNA: TGTGCCAGCAGCTTCTCAGGGGGCGAGCAGTACTTC
CDR3 protein: CASSFSGGEQYF

clone size: .
D gene: TRBD1
V gene: TRBV5-1
J gene: TRBJ1-3
CDR3 DNA: TGCGCCAGCAGCTTTGGGGACAGAGGAAACACCATATATTTT
CDR3 protein: CASSFGDRGNTIYF

clone size: .
D gene: TRBD1
V gene: TRBV7-9
J gene: TRBJ1-1
CDR3 DNA: TGTGCCAGCAGAAAGCGGACAGGGTCGATGAACACTGAAGCTTTCTTT
CDR3 protein: CASRKRTGSMNTEAFF

clone size: .
D gene: .
V gene: TRBV4-1
J gene: TRBJ1-1
CDR3 DNA: TGCGCCAGCAGCCAAGTTTGGCCCAGGAACACTGAAGCTTTCTTT
CDR3 protein: CASSQVWPRNTEAFF

clone size: .
D gene: .
V gene: TRBV2
J gene: TRBJ1-6
CDR3 DNA: TGTGCCAGCAGTGAGACAGGTTCTTCACCCCTCCACTTT
CDR3 protein: CASSETGSSPLHF

clone size: .
D gene: TRBD2
V gene: TRBV5-6
J gene: TRBJ2-1
CDR3 DNA: TGTGCCAGCAGCTTGGGCGGGACTAGCGGGTTTGAGCAGTTCTTC
CDR3 protein: CASSLGGTSGFEQFF

clone size: few
D gene: .
V gene: TRBV4-2
J gene: TRBJ1-1
CDR3 DNA: TGTGCCAGCAGCCAAGAAAAGGCCCCTCCCGGAGACACTGAAGCTTTCTTT
CDR3 protein: CASSQEKAPPGDTEAFF

clone size: .
D gene: .
V gene: TRBV6-6
J gene: TRBJ2-3
CDR3 DNA: TGTGCCAGCACAGGTCGGAATACGCAGTATTTT
CDR3 protein: CASTGRNTQYF